This entry lists 25 T cell receptor beta chains sequenced from one sample in a study of blood T cell repertoires in COVID-19. The data were produced by immunoSEQ multiplex PCR, yet TCRdb's version contains in-frame clones alone and is incomplete. Of around 140,000 clones in the sample, 80% to 90% were seen once. The sequenced material came from peripheral blood. Source of these receptors: a man in his fifties or sixties with active or convalescent COVID-19.

The genes are TRBV18 and TRBJ2-7, with D uncertain. CDR3 size: 12 residues. Germline V gene lookup returns CDR1 KGHSH and CDR2 LQKENI. Trimming cost V 0 bases and J 6 bases, with 6 bases left between them. As DNA, the CDR3 is TGTGCCAGCTCACCACCTTCATCCGAGCAGTACTTC. Amino acids: CASSPPSSEQYF.

The chain joins TRBV27 to TRBJ2-1; 8 positions agree with TRBD1. V dropped 4 bases and J dropped 4; count of bases not matched to a gene: 6. CDR1 is MNHEY, CDR2 SMNVEV, per germline (reference sequence). The CDR3 loop spans 15 amino acids. CDR3 amino acids: CASSSDRGLYNEQFF. Written as DNA, the CDR3 is TGTGCCAGCAGTTCAGACAGGGGACTTTACAATGAGCAGTTCTTC.

The V and J genes are TRBV27 and TRBJ2-1; 7 bases are shared with TRBD2. The CDR3 runs 13 residues. Germline CDR1 MNHEY, CDR2 SMNVEV (reference sequence). J was trimmed by 3 bases and V by 8 bases; bases with no gene match: 4. The CDR3 reads CASSRTSYNEQFF. The CDR3 coding sequence is TGTGCCAGCTCCAGGACTAGCTACAATGAGCAGTTCTTC.

The rearrangement links TRBV21-1 to TRBJ1-5. TRBV21-1 is deemed a pseudogene. CDR3 length: 14 amino acids. The CDR3 loop reads CASSKMRADQPQHF. For the CDR3, the DNA is TGTGCCAGCAGCAAAATGAGGGCGGATCAGCCCCAGCATTTT.

This sequence joins TRBV24-1 and TRBJ1-4; no reliable D call. Germline V lookup: CDR1 KGHDR, CDR2 SFDVKD. CDR3 size: 15 residues. The V end was cut by 6 bases, the J end by 7 bases, with 17 bases between. The CDR3 sequence: CATSMGSGVSEKLFF. CDR3 DNA: TGTGCCACCAGTATGGGTTCCGGAGTAAGTGAAAAACTGTTTTTT.

This clone was seen a handful of times. The chain combines TRBV6-5 with TRBJ1-2, with D possibly being TRBD1 (6 bases). Trimming stripped 10 bases from V and 6 bases from J, with 15 bases between. The CDR3 is made up of 12 amino acids. Germline values: CDR1 MNHEY, CDR2 SVGAGI. The CDR3 sequence: CATLGGGNGYTF. As DNA, the CDR3 is TGTGCCACCCTTGGGGGGGGCAATGGCTACACCTTC.

The chain recombines TRBV6-1 with TRBJ1-4, with 9 nucleotides matching TRBD1. The ends lost 0 bases at V and 8 bases at J; junction bases unmatched: 4. CDR1 MNHNS and CDR2 SASEGT come from the germline V gene. The CDR3 covers 15 residues. The CDR3 is CASSEAGQGIEKLFF. In DNA, the CDR3 is TGTGCCAGCAGTGAAGCCGGACAGGGGATCGAAAAACTGTTTTTT.

The chain links TRBV6-6 to TRBJ2-5, with 16 nucleotides matching TRBD2. The CDR3 sequence is 20 residues long. CDR1 is MNHNY, CDR2 SVGAGI, per germline (reference sequence). V lost 5 bases and J lost 5; bases outside the gene matches: 17. CDR3 coding DNA: TGTGCCAGCAGTCACGGGACGGGACTAGCGGGAGGGCGCCTTCCCGAGACCCAGTACTTC. Its protein product is CASSHGTGLAGGRLPETQYF.

V usage is TRBV18 and J usage is TRBJ2-7; TRBD1 agrees at 10 bases. V shed 4 bases, J shed 5 bases, and the junction held 11 bases outside the gene matches. The CDR3 extends over 16 amino acids. The germline V gene encodes CDR1 KGHSH and CDR2 LQKENI. The CDR3 bases are TGTGCCAGCTCACGCGCCTGGGACAGGGGAACCCACGAGCAGTACTTC. It is translated as CASSRAWDRGTHEQYF.

The CDR3 DNA reads TGTGCCAGTAGTTCCGGACAGGGGGGAGGAAACTATGGCTACACCTTC. This codes for CASSSGQGGGNYGYTF. The J gene is TRBJ1-2, the V gene TRBV19; 10 positions agree with TRBD1. The CDR3 totals 16 residues. Germline assignment: CDR1 LNHDA and CDR2 SQIVND (reference sequence). V trimming: 5 bases; J trimming: 2 bases; junction bases outside the gene matches: 8.

The chain has TRBV4-1 and TRBJ2-7, with D possibly being TRBD2 (6 bases). From germline, CDR1 is MGHRA and CDR2 YSYEKL. The CDR3 runs 14 residues. Trimming removed 3 bases at V and 2 bases at J, with 11 bases between. CDR3 coding DNA: TGCGCCAGCAGCCAGGCGGGACTCCCCTACGAGCAGTACTTC. It encodes CASSQAGLPYEQYF.

The CDR3 region is CASSLNSYGYTF. CDR3 nucleotide sequence: TGTGCCAGCAGCTTGAACAGCTATGGCTACACCTTC. The rearrangement links TRBV5-4 to TRBJ1-2, with D hard to call. This CDR3 contains 12 residues. Trimming stripped 1 base from V and 4 bases from J, with 5 bases between. Per germline, CDR1 SGHNT and CDR2 YYREEE (reference sequence).

The genes are TRBV25-1 and TRBJ1-2, with D perhaps matching TRBD1 (6 bases). The CDR3 loop spans 14 amino acids. Germline loops: CDR1 MGHDK, CDR2 SYGVNS. V was shortened by 3 bases and J by 6 bases, with 14 bases between the two germline ends. The chain's CDR3 is CASSDGRGVDGYTF. The CDR3 DNA sequence: TGTGCCAGCAGTGATGGCAGGGGTGTCGATGGCTACACCTTC.

The rearrangement links TRBV7-2 to TRBJ2-5; 7 positions agree with TRBD1. The length of the CDR3 is 15 residues. In germline, CDR1 is SGHTA, CDR2 FQGNSA. V was pared by 5 bases and J by 5 bases, with 11 bases of the junction left unmatched. For the CDR3, the DNA is TGTGCCAGCAGCCTCGCTATTAGGGGGCAGGAGACCCAGTACTTC. It is translated as CASSLAIRGQETQYF. Looking up the rest from reference TRBV7-2 and TRBJ2-5 gives the full variable domain: GAGVSQSPSNKVTEKGKDVELRCDPISGHTALYWYRQSLGQGLEFLIYFQGNSAPDKSGLPSDRFSAERTGGSVSTLTIQRTQQEDSAVYLCASSLAIRGQETQYFGPGTRLLVL.

The chain has TRBV28 and TRBJ1-5; the D is unclear. The germline gives CDR1 MDHEN, CDR2 SYDVKM. Between the trimmed V and J ends, which lost 8 bases and 9 bases, there was a span of 14 bases. The CDR3 contains 12 residues. In nucleotides, the CDR3 is TGTGCCAGCCGACGCCCCGCGGGGCCCCAGCATTTT. As protein: CASRRPAGPQHF.

A few counts support this clone. The chain joins TRBV15 to TRBJ2-1; 9 nucleotides line up with TRBD2. Losses at the gene ends were 5 bases for V and 0 bases for J; bases not matched to a gene: 5. Germline V gene lookup returns CDR1 LNHNV and CDR2 YYDKDF (reference sequence). There are 16 residues in the CDR3. CDR3 in DNA: TGTGCCACCAGCGTTGGTAGCGGGAGCTCCTACAATGAGCAGTTCTTC. Residues: CATSVGSGSSYNEQFF. Looking up the rest from reference TRBV15 and TRBJ2-1 gives the full variable domain: DAMVIQNPRYQVTQFGKPVTLSCSQTLNHNVMYWYQQKSSQAPKLLFHYYDKDFNNEADTPDNFQSRRPNTSFCFLDIRSPGLGDTAMYLCATSVGSGSSYNEQFFGPGTRLTVL.

J is TRBJ2-7 and V is TRBV27, with D possibly TRBD2 on 6 matching bases. Trimming took off 3 bases at V and 10 bases at J, with 13 bases between the two ends. This CDR3 region has 12 residues. Per the germline V gene, CDR1 is MNHEY and CDR2 is SMNVEV (reference sequence). CDR3 nucleotides: TGTGCCAGCAGTTTTGCCGCGGGATTTCAGTACTTC. It translates to CASSFAAGFQYF.

This sequence joins TRBV30 and TRBJ1-2; D is unresolved. Trimming stripped 2 bases from V and 7 bases from J, with 14 bases between. The germline CDR1 and CDR2 sequences are GTSNPN and SVGIG (reference sequence). This CDR3 contains 13 residues. The CDR3 sequence: CAWSPVGVGGYTF. CDR3 bases: TGTGCCTGGAGTCCAGTCGGGGTGGGTGGCTACACCTTC.

The V gene is TRBV10-3, the J gene TRBJ2-5, with D unclear. This CDR3 spans 13 amino acids. Germline CDR1 is ENHRY and CDR2 is SYGVKD. V was cut by 8 bases and J by 4 bases, with 14 bases left in between. CDR3 in DNA: TGTGCCATCTCGGTCTCCGTCCGAGAGACCCAGTACTTC. Protein: CAISVSVRETQYF.

This chain joins TRBV29-1 and TRBJ2-1, with 13 bases matching TRBD2. Losses at the gene ends were 2 bases for V and 8 bases for J; bases not matched to a gene: 9. The CDR3 length is 16 residues. The V gene's germline CDR1 is SQVTM and CDR2 ANQGSEA. The CDR3: CSVETSPTSGRDEQFF. CDR3 sequence (DNA): TGCAGCGTTGAAACGTCCCCCACTAGCGGGAGGGATGAGCAGTTCTTC.

The chain couples TRBV29-1 to TRBJ1-1; D possibly corresponds to TRBD1 (6 bases). Deletions cut 4 bases from V and 5 bases from J, with 11 bases between. Germline assignment: CDR1 SQVTM and CDR2 ANQGSEA. CDR3 length: 12 residues. The CDR3 protein is CSVARGSTEAFF. CDR3 nucleotides: TGCAGCGTTGCCAGGGGAAGTACTGAAGCTTTCTTT.

The rearrangement joins TRBV6-2 or TRBV6-3 to TRBJ2-3; 12 positions agree with TRBD2. J lost 4 bases, V lost 6 bases, and 11 bases had no gene match. Germline V lookup: CDR1 MNHEY, CDR2 SVGEGT. This CDR3 is 17 amino acids long. CDR3 in DNA: TGTGCCAGCAGCCTCCGACTAGCGGGAGTAGGGTCAGATACGCAGTATTTT. Its translation is CASSLRLAGVGSDTQYF.

The chain combines TRBV5-4 with TRBJ2-3; 11 bases match TRBD2. The germline gives CDR1 SGHNT, CDR2 YYREEE (reference sequence). The CDR3 sequence is 17 residues long. V shed 0 bases, J shed 2 bases, and the junction held 5 bases outside the gene matches. CDR3 loop: CASSLEGSGRATDTQYF. Here the CDR3 DNA reads TGTGCCAGCAGCTTGGAGGGTAGCGGGAGGGCCACAGATACGCAGTATTTT.

As concerns this clone: The same CDR3 arises from other DNA sequences in this sample as well. This sequence joins TRBV6-5 and TRBJ1-2; 7 nucleotides align to TRBD1. Looked up from germline, CDR1 is MNHEY and CDR2 is SVGAGI. The V gene end was trimmed by 0 bases and the J gene end by 7 bases; junction bases not matched to a gene: 5. The length of the CDR3 is 14 residues. The CDR3 DNA reads as TGTGCCAGCAGTTACTCGGCAGGGGGTCGTGGCTACACCTTC. It is translated as CASSYSAGGRGYTF.

V is TRBV24-1 and J is TRBJ2-7; 7 bases agree with TRBD2. V lost 5 bases and J lost 4; bases outside the gene matches: 1. Per the germline V gene, CDR1 is KGHDR and CDR2 is SFDVKD. This CDR3 is built from 12 residues. In DNA, the CDR3 is TGTGCCACCAGTGGCGGGAGTTACGAGCAGTACTTC. Protein product: CATSGGSYEQYF.